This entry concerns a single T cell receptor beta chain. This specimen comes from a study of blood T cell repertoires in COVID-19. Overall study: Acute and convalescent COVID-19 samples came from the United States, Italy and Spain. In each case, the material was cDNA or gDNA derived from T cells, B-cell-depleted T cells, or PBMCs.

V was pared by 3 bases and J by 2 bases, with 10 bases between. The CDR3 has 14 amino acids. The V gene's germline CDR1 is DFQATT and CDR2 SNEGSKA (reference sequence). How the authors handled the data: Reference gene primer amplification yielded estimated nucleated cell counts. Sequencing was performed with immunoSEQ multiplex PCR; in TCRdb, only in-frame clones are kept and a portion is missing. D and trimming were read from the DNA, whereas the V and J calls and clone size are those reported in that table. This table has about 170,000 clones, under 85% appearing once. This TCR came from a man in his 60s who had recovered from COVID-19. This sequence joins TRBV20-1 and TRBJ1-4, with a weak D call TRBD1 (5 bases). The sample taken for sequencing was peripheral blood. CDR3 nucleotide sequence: TGCAGTGCTAGTCGGGCAGGGACTAATGAAAAACTGTTTTTT. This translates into CSASRAGTNEKLFF.